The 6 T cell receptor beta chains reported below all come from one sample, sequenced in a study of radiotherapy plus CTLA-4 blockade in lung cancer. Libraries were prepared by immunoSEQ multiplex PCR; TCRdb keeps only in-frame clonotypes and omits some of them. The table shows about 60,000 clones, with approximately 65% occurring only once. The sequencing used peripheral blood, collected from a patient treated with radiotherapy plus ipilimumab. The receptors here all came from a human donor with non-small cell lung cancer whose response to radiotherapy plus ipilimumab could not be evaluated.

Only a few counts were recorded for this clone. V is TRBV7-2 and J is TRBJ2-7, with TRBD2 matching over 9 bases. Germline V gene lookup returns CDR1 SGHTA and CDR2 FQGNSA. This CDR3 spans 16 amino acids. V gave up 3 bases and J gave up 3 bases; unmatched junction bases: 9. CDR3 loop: CASSFRIAGADYEQYF. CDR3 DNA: TGTGCCAGCAGCTTCCGAATAGCGGGGGCGGACTACGAGCAGTACTTC.

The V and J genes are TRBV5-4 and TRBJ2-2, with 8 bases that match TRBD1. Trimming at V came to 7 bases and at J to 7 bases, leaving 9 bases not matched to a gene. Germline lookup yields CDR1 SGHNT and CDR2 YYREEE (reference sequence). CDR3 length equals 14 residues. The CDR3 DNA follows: TGTGCCAGCTTTTACAGGGGGAATAGCGGGGAGCTGTTTTTT. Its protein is CASFYRGNSGELFF.

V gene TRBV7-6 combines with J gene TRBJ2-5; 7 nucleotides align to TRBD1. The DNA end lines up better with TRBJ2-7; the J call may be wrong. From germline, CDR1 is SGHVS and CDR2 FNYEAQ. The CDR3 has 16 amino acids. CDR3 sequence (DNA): TGTGCCAGCAGCTTAGGCCCGACAGGGAATGGTTACGAGCAGTACTTC. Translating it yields CASSLGPTGNGYEQYF.

CDR3 nucleotide sequence: TGCGCCAGCAGCCCCCTAGGACTAGCAGTGGGAGAGACCCAGTACTTC. Its translation is CASSPLGLAVGETQYF. The V call is TRBV4-1, the J call TRBJ2-5, with TRBD2 matching 8 bases. With 4 bases clipped from V and 4 bases from J, the junction kept 11 bases outside the gene matches. The CDR3 sequence is 16 residues long. The germline V gene encodes CDR1 MGHRA and CDR2 YSYEKL.

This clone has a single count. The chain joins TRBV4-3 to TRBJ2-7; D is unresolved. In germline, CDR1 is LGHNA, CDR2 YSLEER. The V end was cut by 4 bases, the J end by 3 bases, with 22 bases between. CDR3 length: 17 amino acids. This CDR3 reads CASSPLSGWQYHYEQYF. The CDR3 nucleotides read TGCGCCAGCAGCCCACTGTCAGGCTGGCAGTACCACTACGAGCAGTACTTC.

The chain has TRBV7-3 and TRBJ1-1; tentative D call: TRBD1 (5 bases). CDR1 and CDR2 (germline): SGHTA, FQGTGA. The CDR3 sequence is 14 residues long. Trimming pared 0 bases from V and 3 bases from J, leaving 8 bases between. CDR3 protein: CASSLTRVDTEAFF. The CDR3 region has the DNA TGTGCCAGCAGCTTAACCAGGGTGGACACTGAAGCTTTCTTT. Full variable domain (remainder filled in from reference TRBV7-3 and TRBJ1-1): GAGVSQTPSNKVTEKGKYVELRCDPISGHTALYWYRQSLGQGPEFLIYFQGTGAADDSGLPNDRFFAVRPEGSVSTLKIQRTERGDSAVYLCASSLTRVDTEAFFGQGTRLTVV.